The next 14 T cell receptor beta chains were all read from a single sample in a study of cytomegalovirus exposure and HLA in healthy donors. Clones were sequenced by immunoSEQ multiplex PCR, and TCRdb holds only the in-frame ones, with some missing. The sample yields 260,000 or so clones, 80% to 90% seen once. The sample taken for sequencing was PBMCs. These receptors were obtained from a man between 18 and 29 years old in good health and CMV-seronegative.

The genes are TRBV23-1 and TRBJ1-3; D ambiguous. TRBV23-1 has ORF status, its function being uncertain. The CDR3 is made up of 16 amino acids. Trimming took off 6 bases at V and 0 bases at J, with 15 bases between the two ends. CDR3 region: CASSPMSGGSGNTIYF. The CDR3 DNA reads TGCGCCAGCAGCCCGATGTCCGGCGGCTCTGGAAACACCATATATTTT.

This clone was counted between two and nine times. The chain uses TRBV9 and TRBJ2-1; 7 nucleotides align to TRBD2. From germline, CDR1 is SGDLS and CDR2 YYNGEE. V shed 4 bases, J shed 3 bases, and the junction held 4 bases outside the gene matches. CDR3 size: 14 residues. CDR3 DNA sequence: TGTGCCAGCAGCACCGGGACTAACTACAATGAGCAGTTCTTC. This sequence encodes CASSTGTNYNEQFF.

The V gene is TRBV6-6, the J gene TRBJ2-1; perhaps TRBD1 as D (5 bases). Per the germline V gene, CDR1 is MNHNY and CDR2 is SVGAGI (reference sequence). Trimming removed 6 bases at V and 7 bases at J, with 16 bases between. CDR3 size: 14 residues. The CDR3 nucleotides are TGTGCCAGCAGCTCCCCCGCTGCAGGGAATGAGCAGTTCTTC. Protein sequence: CASSSPAAGNEQFF.

The genes are TRBV2 and TRBJ1-4, with D possibly being TRBD1 (6 bases). This CDR3 region has 15 residues. V shed 5 bases and J shed 6 bases, with 16 bases lying between them. From germline, CDR1 is SNHLY and CDR2 FYNNEI. CDR3 sequence: CASSTTGGPDEKLFF. CDR3 nucleotides: TGTGCCAGCAGTACCACCGGGGGGCCGGATGAAAAACTGTTTTTT.

The chain couples TRBV5-6 to TRBJ1-2; D unresolved. Trimming took 4 bases from V and 8 from J, leaving 15 bases between them. Germline assignment: CDR1 SGHDT and CDR2 YYEEEE. This CDR3 region has 13 residues. CDR3: CASSQQRAWGYTF. DNA for the CDR3: TGTGCCAGCAGCCAACAGCGGGCATGGGGCTACACCTTC.

The J gene is TRBJ2-1, the V gene TRBV27; 11 positions agree with TRBD2. The V segment lost 7 bases and the J segment 9 bases; nucleotides outside the gene matches: 8. The germline gives CDR1 MNHEY, CDR2 SMNVEV (reference sequence). The CDR3 runs to 14 residues. CDR3 in amino acids: CASTLAGGSGEQFF. The CDR3 DNA reads TGTGCCAGCACCCTAGCGGGAGGTTCGGGTGAGCAGTTCTTC.

The gene calls are TRBV18 and TRBJ1-5; D possibly corresponds to TRBD1 (6 bases). V dropped 6 bases and J dropped 8 bases, with 17 bases sitting between them. Looked up from germline, CDR1 is KGHSH and CDR2 is LQKENI. This CDR3 spans 14 amino acids. The CDR3 here is CASSPMDSTEPQHF. The CDR3 DNA reads TGTGCCAGCTCTCCAATGGACAGCACGGAGCCCCAGCATTTT.

CDR3 loop: CASRGTDAYGYTF. CDR3 nucleotide sequence: TGTGCCAGCAGAGGGACAGACGCCTATGGCTACACCTTC. The chain combines TRBV28 with TRBJ1-2; 7 nucleotides match TRBD1. The CDR3 has 13 residues. Trimming at V came to 6 bases and at J to 4 bases, leaving 5 bases not matched to a gene. Germline lookup yields CDR1 MDHEN and CDR2 SYDVKM.

The chain links TRBV19 to TRBJ1-4, with D hard to call. This CDR3 has 12 amino acids. Trimming left V 6 bases short and J 1 base short, with 3 bases between. CDR1 is LNHDA and CDR2 is SQIVND in the germline V gene (reference sequence). The CDR3 region has the DNA TGTGCCAGTAGGAGAACTAATGAAAAACTGTTTTTT. Protein: CASRRTNEKLFF.

The chain joins TRBV7-9 to TRBJ2-7; 7 bases are a match to TRBD1. V was clipped by 5 bases and J by 4 bases; unmatched bases: 5. The CDR3 totals 13 residues. Germline CDR1 SEHNR, CDR2 FQNEAQ (reference sequence). The chain's CDR3 is CASSTGQEYEQYF. CDR3 DNA sequence: TGTGCCAGCAGCACTGGACAGGAGTACGAGCAGTACTTC.

This chain links TRBV2 with TRBJ2-7; 10 bases are shared with TRBD2. Germline CDR1 and CDR2: SNHLY and FYNNEI. There are 13 residues in the CDR3. The V segment lost 10 bases and the J segment 6 bases; nucleotides outside the gene matches: 9. The CDR3 DNA follows: TGTGCCACCATAGCGGGGGGCTCACCCGAGCAGTACTTC. It specifies CATIAGGSPEQYF.

This clone was seen more than once but under ten times. The chain carries TRBV4-3 and TRBJ1-2, with 7 bases matching TRBD1. Germline CDR1 reads LGHNA; CDR2 reads YSLEER. This CDR3 is built from 16 residues. V shed 1 base and J 3 bases; nucleotides not matched to a gene: 8. In nucleotides, the CDR3 is TGCGCCAGCAGCCAAGTATTCACAGGGGCCTACTATGGCTACACCTTC. Translated: CASSQVFTGAYYGYTF.

This clone was seen more than once but under ten times. This chain uses TRBV4-2 with TRBJ2-3, with 8 nucleotides matching TRBD2. Trimming removed 0 bases from V and 5 bases from J; junction bases left unmatched: 7. Per germline, CDR1 LGHNA and CDR2 YNFKEQ. The CDR3 consists of 16 residues. The CDR3 protein is CASSQDRAGARDTQYF. The CDR3 nucleotides read TGTGCCAGCAGCCAAGATCGAGCGGGAGCCAGAGATACGCAGTATTTT.

J is TRBJ1-5 and V is TRBV7-8, with D possibly being TRBD1 (5 bases). From germline, CDR1 is SGHVS and CDR2 FQNEAQ. Trimming removed 5 bases from V and 5 bases from J, with 16 bases in between. The CDR3 loop spans 15 amino acids. In DNA, the CDR3 is TGTGCCAGCAGCCCCCTGGGGGGGAGAGATCAGCCCCAGCATTTT. It specifies CASSPLGGRDQPQHF.